This is a list of T cell receptor beta chains from one sample in a study of blood T cell repertoires in COVID-19. Here immunoSEQ multiplex PCR was the method, and the copy in TCRdb shows in-frame clones only, minus some. The sample holds fewer than 200,000 clones, about 86% seen once. The specimen sequenced was peripheral blood. Source of these receptors: a man aged 45-65 years with active or convalescent COVID-19. The CDR3 runs from the conserved cysteine through the conserved F or W. D genes are given only for firm matches. Size is omitted from some rows. Given values are once, few, many or a class for expanded clones.

d_gene	j_gene	abundance	v_gene	CDR3nt	CDR3aa
-	TRBJ1-1	-	TRBV5-6	TGTGCCAGCAGCTTGGGTCCCCAGGGATGGAACACTGAAGCTTTCTTT	CASSLGPQGWNTEAFF
-	TRBJ1-4	-	TRBV10-3	TGTGCCATCAGTGAGGGGGCGTTAAAAGAAAAACTGTTTTTT	CAISEGALKEKLFF
-	TRBJ1-5	-	TRBV5-6	TGTGCCAGCAGCTTGGGAGGGTTCTATCAGCCCCAGCATTTT	CASSLGGFYQPQHF
-	TRBJ1-1	-	TRBV3-1/TRBV3-2	TGTGCCAGCAGCAGACACAGGGAACCCACTGAAGCTTTCTTT	CASSRHREPTEAFF
-	TRBJ2-7	-	TRBV19	TGTGCCAGTAGTATCGGAGGACGCTCCTACGAGCAGTACTTC	CASSIGGRSYEQYF
-	TRBJ1-2	-	TRBV2	TGTGCCAGCACAACACCGAGGGGGAAGGGTGGCTACACCTTC	CASTTPRGKGGYTF
-	TRBJ1-2	few	TRBV5-5	TGTGCCAGCAGCCCGACAGTTAACTATGGCTACACCTTC	CASSPTVNYGYTF
-	TRBJ1-1	-	TRBV6-2/TRBV6-3	TGTGCCAGCAGTCGAACATGGGAGGACACTGAAGCTTTCTTT	CASSRTWEDTEAFF
TRBD2	TRBJ2-5	-	TRBV3-1/TRBV3-2	TGTGCCAGCAGCCCCCTCGCGGGGGGAGAGACCCAGTACTTC	CASSPLAGGETQYF
-	TRBJ2-1	once	TRBV6-6	TGTGCCAGCAAGTCAACCTCGGACTTCTACAATGAGCAGTTCTTC	CASKSTSDFYNEQFF
TRBD2	TRBJ2-1	-	TRBV29-1	TGCAGCGTTGAAGGACTACTAGCGGGGGGTTACAATGAGCAGTTCTTC	CSVEGLLAGGYNEQFF
-	TRBJ2-1	-	TRBV4-1	TGCGCCAGCAGCCAAGATCTAGGAAGCGTAAGCTCCTACAATGAGCAGTTCTTC	CASSQDLGSVSSYNEQFF
-	TRBJ2-2	-	TRBV2	TGTGCCAGCAGAGGGACAAAAAACACCGGGGAGCTGTTTTTT	CASRGTKNTGELFF
TRBD2	TRBJ2-3	-	TRBV28	TGTGCCAGCAGTCCGCAGGGGACTAGTGTTTACACAGATACGCAGTATTTT	CASSPQGTSVYTDTQYF
TRBD1	TRBJ2-3	-	TRBV4-1	TGCGCCAGCAGCCAAGCTCGGCAGGGGGCACGGTTTGATACGCAGTATTTT	CASSQARQGARFDTQYF
TRBD1	TRBJ1-1	-	TRBV5-6	TGTGCCAGCAGCACTTTCAGGGGGCCCGACGTGGACACTGAAGCTTTCTTT	CASSTFRGPDVDTEAFF
TRBD2	TRBJ2-7	once	TRBV7-2	TGTGCCAGCAGCTTAGGCCTACTAGCGGGAACCGGCGAGCAGTACTTC	CASSLGLLAGTGEQYF
-	TRBJ2-7	-	TRBV6-5	TGTGCCAGCGGGAAACAGGGTCTGCACGAGCAGTACTTC	CASGKQGLHEQYF
-	TRBJ2-7	-	TRBV6-5	TGTGCCAGCAGTTACAGGGGCGAGCAGTACTTC	CASSYRGEQYF
TRBD1	TRBJ2-7	-	TRBV5-6	TGTGCCAGCAGCTTGGAAGGGACAGGGACCACCTACGAGCAGTACTTC	CASSLEGTGTTYEQYF
TRBD1	TRBJ1-5	once	TRBV2	TGTGCCAGCAGGCAAGACAGGGGAGGAGATCAGCCCCAGCATTTT	CASRQDRGGDQPQHF
TRBD1	TRBJ2-4	-	TRBV19	TGTGCCACCCGGGACAGACTAGCCAAAAACATTCAGTACTTC	CATRDRLAKNIQYF
TRBD1	TRBJ1-5	once	TRBV18	TGTGCCAGCTCACCACCCGGACAGGTCCTTCAGCCCCAGCATTTT	CASSPPGQVLQPQHF
TRBD2	TRBJ2-3	once	TRBV19	TGTGCCAGTAGAACGGGACTAGCGGAGTCAGATACGCAGTATTTT	CASRTGLAESDTQYF
-	TRBJ1-2	-	TRBV7-9	TGTGCCAGCCAATTATGGAGACCATACCCTAACTATGGCTACACCTTC	CASQLWRPYPNYGYTF